These 9 T cell receptor beta chains share one sample of origin, sequenced in a study of blood T cell repertoires in COVID-19. Clones were read by immunoSEQ multiplex PCR, and TCRdb kept only the in-frame ones, dropping some. The top ten clones hold just over 8% of a sample with approximately 67,000 clones, around 87% of them seen once. The sample taken for sequencing was peripheral blood. These receptors originate from a man aged 45-60 years with active COVID-19.

The rearrangement joins TRBV19 to TRBJ2-3; 10 nucleotides match TRBD1. Trimming at V came to 5 bases and at J to 0 bases, leaving 5 bases not matched to a gene. CDR1 LNHDA and CDR2 SQIVND come from the germline V gene (reference sequence). The CDR3 covers 16 residues. CDR3 sequence (DNA): TGTGCCAGTAGTCGTGGGACAGGGGTTAGCACAGATACGCAGTATTTT. It encodes CASSRGTGVSTDTQYF.

This chain joins TRBV5-5 and TRBJ2-5; 11 bases are shared with TRBD1. The CDR3 is made up of 15 amino acids. V dropped 4 bases and J dropped 5; count of bases not matched to a gene: 7. Germline CDR1 and CDR2: SGHKS and YYEKEE (reference sequence). CDR3: CASSTPGQGDETQYF. Written as DNA, the CDR3 is TGTGCCAGCAGCACTCCGGGACAGGGGGACGAGACCCAGTACTTC.

The rearrangement links TRBV19 to TRBJ1-5; 7 bases align to TRBD1. CDR3 length equals 13 residues. Looked up from germline, CDR1 is LNHDA and CDR2 is SQIVND (reference sequence). J was trimmed by 5 bases and V by 4 bases; bases with no gene match: 2. CDR3 bases: TGTGCCAGTAGTAGACAGGGCTATCAGCCCCAGCATTTT. Translating gives CASSRQGYQPQHF. The complete variable domain, with remaining parts taken from reference TRBV19 and TRBJ1-5, reads DGGITQSPKYLFRKEGQNVTLSCEQNLNHDAMYWYRQDPGQGLRLIYYSQIVNDFQKGDIAEGYSVSREKKESFPLTVTSAQKNPTAFYLCASSRQGYQPQHFGDGTRLSIL.

The V and J genes are TRBV5-3 and TRBJ1-4; D might be TRBD1 (5 bases). Being an ORF, TRBV5-3 has a function that is uncertain. V was clipped by 0 bases and J by 10 bases, with 25 bases between them. CDR3 size: 18 residues. DNA for the CDR3: TGTGCCAGAAGCTTGGAGTTCTCGGACAACCGAAGAATAGGAAAACTGTTTTTT. Translation gives CARSLEFSDNRRIGKLFF.

The V call is TRBV6-5, the J call TRBJ1-1; D is unresolved. This CDR3 is built from 13 residues. The germline gives CDR1 MNHEY, CDR2 SVGAGI. Between the trimmed V and J ends, which lost 6 bases and 0 bases, there was a span of 8 bases. This CDR3 reads CASSPTLNTEAFF. For the CDR3, the DNA is TGTGCCAGCAGCCCCACACTGAACACTGAAGCTTTCTTT.

V and J are TRBV30 and TRBJ2-7, with 8 positions matching TRBD2. Trimming cost V 1 base and J 0 bases; bases outside gene matches: 5. This CDR3 is 15 amino acids long. Per the germline V gene, CDR1 is GTSNPN and CDR2 is SVGIG (reference sequence). CDR3 in amino acids: CAWSAGSGASYEQYF. The CDR3 DNA reads TGTGCCTGGAGTGCGGGTAGCGGGGCCTCCTACGAGCAGTACTTC. Using reference TRBV30 and TRBJ2-7 for the parts outside the CDR3, the full variable domain is SQTIHQWPATLVQPVGSPLSLECTVEGTSNPNLYWYRQAAGRGLQLLFYSVGIGQISSEVPQNLSASRPQDRQFILSSKKLLLSDSGFYLCAWSAGSGASYEQYFGPGTRLTVT.

The V and J genes are TRBV27 and TRBJ1-3; possibly TRBD1 for D (5 bases). V dropped 6 bases and J dropped 0 bases, with 6 bases sitting between them. The CDR3 length is 13 residues. Germline V gene lookup returns CDR1 MNHEY and CDR2 SMNVEV (reference sequence). The chain's CDR3 is CASRGHSGNTIYF. The CDR3 DNA reads TGTGCCAGCAGGGGGCACTCTGGAAACACCATATATTTT.

This clone occurred a few times. The chain has TRBV7-2 and TRBJ1-5, with D unclear. In germline, CDR1 is SGHTA, CDR2 FQGNSA. This CDR3 has 13 residues. V lost 4 bases, J lost 11 bases, and 15 bases lay in between. CDR3 residues: CASSSDYKASQHF. CDR3 bases: TGTGCCAGCAGCTCTGACTACAAAGCGTCCCAGCATTTT.

The chain has TRBV9 and TRBJ1-2, with D maybe TRBD1 (6 bases). With 0 bases removed from V and 4 bases from J, the gap between germline ends came to 10 bases. The V gene's germline CDR1 is SGDLS and CDR2 YYNGEE. The CDR3 runs to 14 residues. Here the CDR3 DNA reads TGTGCCAGCAGCGTAGTTCCAGGGGTCTATGGCTACACCTTC. Its protein product is CASSVVPGVYGYTF.